This is a list of T cell receptor beta chains from one sample in a study of blood T cell repertoires in COVID-19. Profiling relied on immunoSEQ multiplex PCR, and the TCRdb table lists in-frame clones only, not all of them. The repertoire consists of approximately 180,000 clones, with over 75% occurring once and the leading ten covering 3% to 3.5%. Source material: peripheral blood. These TCRs come from a man aged 60 to 69 with acute or convalescent COVID-19. Both conserved end residues are part of each CDR3. A D gene is named only where the DNA matches it firmly. A row's size may be missing; if present it is once, few, many or a size class.

d_gene,abundance,j_gene,v_gene,CDR3nt,CDR3aa
TRBD2,-,TRBJ2-1,TRBV14,TGTGCCAGCAGCCCCAATACCGGGACTAGCTATGAGCAGTTCTTC,CASSPNTGTSYEQFF
-,-,TRBJ1-5,TRBV7-2,TGTGCCAGCAGCGGGACACTTTATAGCAATCAGCCCCAGCATTTT,CASSGTLYSNQPQHF
TRBD1,-,TRBJ2-2,TRBV10-3,TGTGCCATCAGGGGGACAGGGGCCGGGGAGCTGTTTTTT,CAIRGTGAGELFF
TRBD1,-,TRBJ1-1,TRBV19,TGTGCCAGTAGCCGAGTACGGGACAGGGGAGTCGACACTGAAGCTTTCTTT,CASSRVRDRGVDTEAFF
TRBD1,few,TRBJ1-1,TRBV7-9,TGTGCCAGCAGCTTAGCGATTTGGGACAGGGGGCGGCAGAACACTGAAGCTTTCTTT,CASSLAIWDRGRQNTEAFF
-,-,TRBJ2-7,TRBV18,TGTGCCAGCTCGCGCGACAGGACGTCCTACGAGCAGTACTTC,CASSRDRTSYEQYF
-,-,TRBJ2-7,TRBV5-1,TGCGCCAGCAGCTTGGTAGTGGGGAGCGTCGCCTACGAGCAGTACTTC,CASSLVVGSVAYEQYF
-,-,TRBJ1-1,TRBV11-3,TGTGCCAGCAGCTTAGATAGGCGGACTGAAGCTTTCTTT,CASSLDRRTEAFF
-,-,TRBJ2-3,TRBV6-5,TGTGCCAGCAGTTACCTGGACTCCCTACCCCCGGATACGCAGTATTTT,CASSYLDSLPPDTQYF
TRBD2,-,TRBJ2-3,TRBV9,TGTGCCAGCAGCGTAGAGGTGGGAGGGCCCGAAGATACGCAGTATTTT,CASSVEVGGPEDTQYF
-,once,TRBJ2-7,TRBV3-1/TRBV3-2,TGTGCCAGCAGCCAAACAGGGCCCCTCGAGCAGTACTTC,CASSQTGPLEQYF
TRBD1,once,TRBJ1-1,TRBV18,TGTGCCAGCTCACTGCGACAGGGGCCCGGGGGTACTGAAGCTTTCTTT,CASSLRQGPGGTEAFF
-,-,TRBJ2-6,TRBV3-1/TRBV3-2,TGTGCCAGCAGCCTCGGACGGACTATTCACTCTGGGGCCAACGTCCTGACTTTC,CASSLGRTIHSGANVLTF
TRBD1,-,TRBJ2-2,TRBV27,TGTGCCAGCAGTTTAAGGGACAGGGTACCCGGGGAGCTGTTTTTT,CASSLRDRVPGELFF
-,-,TRBJ2-7,TRBV19,TGTGCCAGTAGTAAAGCGGCCAGCTACGAGCAGTACTTC,CASSKAASYEQYF
-,-,TRBJ1-3,TRBV4-1,TGCGCCAGCAGCCAAGGGAGCAATAATGGAAACACCATATATTTT,CASSQGSNNGNTIYF
-,-,TRBJ2-5,TRBV4-1,TGCGCCAGCAGCCAAGCTCGAGCGGAGACCCAGTACTTC,CASSQARAETQYF
TRBD1,-,TRBJ2-2,TRBV6-5,TGTGCCAGCAGCGGACAGGGCAACACCGGGGAGCTGTTTTTT,CASSGQGNTGELFF
-,-,TRBJ2-2,TRBV6-5,TGTGCCAGCAGTCTTAACACCCTGGCCGGGGAGCTGTTTTTT,CASSLNTLAGELFF